This T cell receptor (beta chain) was identified during a study of T-cell reconstitution after alpha-beta-depleted transplantation in children. CDR3 size: 16 residues. The V end was cut by 3 bases, the J end by 6 bases, with 18 bases between. The V gene's germline CDR1 is ENHRY and CDR2 SYGVKD. Unique molecular identifiers were used to barcode this TCRbeta library. TCRdb recomputed calls from the PCR reads with MiXCR, one row per CDR3 protein. The sample holds around 300,000 distinct CDR3 sequences, approximately 20% seen once. Study-level findings and limits: Surviving recipient cells, namely T cells and thymic progenitors, were the source of high day-60 TCRbeta diversity in some patients. Once a year had passed after transplant, T-cell counts and diversity came mostly from newly produced T cells. Reports say that about two months after transplant, the alpha-beta T cells came out of several hundred graft clones that had expanded.

This clonotype occurred many times. As yet, its antigen is unknown. The source of this sequence is a male patient aged 10 to 17 who had a stem cell transplant for acute lymphoblastic leukemia, so the T cells may come from the graft donor. The sequencing used PBMCs, mostly from graft donor cells, collected 180 days after TCRalphabeta/CD19-depleted stem cell transplant. V and J are TRBV10-3 and TRBJ2-1, with no clear D. The CDR3 is CAISDPDDSGLNEQFF. The CDR3 coding sequence is TGTGCCATCAGTGACCCGGATGACTCGGGCCTCAATGAGCAGTTCTTC.